These 26 T cell receptor beta chains came from one sample sequenced in a study of blood T cell repertoires in COVID-19. Clones were read by immunoSEQ multiplex PCR, and TCRdb kept only the in-frame ones, dropping some. The data contain nearly 350,000 clones, under 95% of them singletons. The specimen was peripheral blood. Receptors originate from a woman younger than 35 who had recovered from COVID-19.

V and J are TRBV7-9 and TRBJ2-3; no firm D call. CDR3 length: 14 amino acids. Germline CDR1 and CDR2: SEHNR and FQNEAQ (reference sequence). The V gene lost 4 bases and the J gene lost 0 bases, with 8 bases spanning the gap. This chain's CDR3 is CASSWSGSTDTQYF. In DNA form, the CDR3 reads TGTGCCAGCAGCTGGTCCGGGAGCACAGATACGCAGTATTTT.

In DNA form, the CDR3 reads TGTGCCAGCACCGGACAGGGGGGAACAGATACGCAGTATTTT. Protein: CASTGQGGTDTQYF. The V gene is TRBV7-9, the J gene TRBJ2-3, with 10 nucleotides matching TRBD1. The CDR3 is 14 amino acids. The junction had 4 bases not matched to a gene; V was cut back by 7 bases and J by 3 bases. Per the germline V gene, CDR1 is SEHNR and CDR2 is FQNEAQ (reference sequence).

J is TRBJ2-2 and V is TRBV18, with 7 bases that match TRBD1. Germline trimming cut 1 base from V and 2 bases from J; bases unmatched to any gene: 4. Looked up from germline, CDR1 is KGHSH and CDR2 is LQKENI. This CDR3 contains 16 residues. The DNA for the CDR3 is TGTGCCAGCTCACCACGGACAGGAACAAACACCGGGGAGCTGTTTTTT. Its translation is CASSPRTGTNTGELFF. Drawing the rest from reference TRBV18 and TRBJ2-2, the complete variable domain is NAGVMQNPRHLVRRRGQEARLRCSPMKGHSHVYWYRQLPEEGLKFMVYLQKENIIDESGMPKERFSAEFPKEGPSILRIQQVVRGDSAAYFCASSPRTGTNTGELFFGEGSRLTVL.

The rearrangement joins TRBV3-1 (or the pseudogene TRBV3-2) to TRBJ2-2, with no clear D. V was pared by 3 bases and J by 1 base, with 6 bases between. There are 14 residues in the CDR3. The germline V gene encodes CDR1 LGHDT and CDR2 YNNKEL (reference sequence). The CDR3 loop reads CASSHGGNTGELFF. DNA for the CDR3: TGTGCCAGCAGCCACGGCGGGAACACCGGGGAGCTGTTTTTT.

The rearrangement links TRBV2 to TRBJ2-7, with a possible D match to TRBD2 (5 bases). The ends were cut back, 6 bases at V and 4 bases at J, with 22 bases in the middle. The germline V gene has CDR1 SNHLY and CDR2 FYNNEI. The CDR3 has 16 residues. The CDR3 region has the DNA TGTGCCAGCAGGCAGAAGGGAGCGCACCTGCGATACGAGCAGTACGTC. Its protein product is CASRQKGAHLRYEQYV.

This chain joins TRBV7-2 and TRBJ2-3; D may be TRBD2 (5 bases). With 5 bases removed from V and 1 base from J, the gap between germline ends came to 10 bases. The CDR3 consists of 14 residues. Germline CDR1 and CDR2: SGHTA and FQGNSA. The CDR3 DNA reads TGTGCCAGCAGCCCCGCGGGTCGCACAGATACGCAGTATTTT. Residues: CASSPAGRTDTQYF.

The chain couples TRBV27 to TRBJ1-2; TRBD1 is a possible D gene (5 bases). CDR1 and CDR2 from the germline V gene are MNHEY and SMNVEV (reference sequence). This CDR3 contains 16 residues. The ends were cut back, 3 bases at V and 4 bases at J, with 18 bases in the middle. In DNA, the CDR3 is TGTGCCAGCAGTTTCCGTATAAGCGGGGCCCCCTATGGCTACACCTTC. Its protein is CASSFRISGAPYGYTF.

The chain is built from TRBV29-1 and TRBJ2-7; 9 bases line up with TRBD2. Germline values: CDR1 SQVTM, CDR2 ANQGSEA. CDR3 length equals 15 residues. The V segment lost 6 bases and the J segment 5 bases; nucleotides outside the gene matches: 14. CDR3 residues: CSVVAFAGGPDEQYV. The DNA of the CDR3 is TGCAGCGTCGTAGCGTTTGCGGGAGGGCCAGACGAGCAGTACGTC.

The V and J genes are TRBV12-2 and TRBJ2-2; the table's D call, TRBD2, has no DNA check behind it. TRBV12-2 is a recognized pseudogene. The CDR3 is 19 residues long. The CDR3 nucleotides read TGTGCAAGTCGCCCCCATCCTAGCGGGGAGGCGTTCGGCACCGGGGAGCTGTTTTTT. Encoded protein: CASRPHPSGEAFGTGELFF.

The chain couples TRBV5-5 to TRBJ2-5; TRBD1 might be the D (6 bases). This CDR3 is built from 16 residues. The germline gives CDR1 SGHKS, CDR2 YYEKEE (reference sequence). The V and J ends lost 2 bases and 5 bases respectively, with 19 bases between them. The DNA for the CDR3 is TGTGCCAGCAGCTTTCGGTCACAGGGCCCCGGGGAGACCCAGTACTTC. Protein product: CASSFRSQGPGETQYF.

The genes are TRBV9 and TRBJ2-1; 9 nucleotides align to TRBD2. CDR3 length: 16 amino acids. CDR1 is SGDLS, CDR2 YYNGEE, per germline. The ends lost 3 bases at V and 3 bases at J; junction bases unmatched: 7. In DNA form, the CDR3 reads TGTGCCAGCAGCGCCGACCCGACTAGCGGCTACAATGAGCAGTTCTTC. Protein product: CASSADPTSGYNEQFF.

V gene TRBV11-2 combines with J gene TRBJ2-7; TRBD2 matches at 8 bases. There are 16 residues in the CDR3. Trimming cost V 3 bases and J 2 bases; bases outside gene matches: 9. Germline CDR1 and CDR2: SGHAT and FQNNGV. CDR3 DNA sequence: TGTGCCAGCAGCTTGGAACTAGCGGCGAGCCCCTACGAGCAGTACGTC. It specifies CASSLELAASPYEQYV.

This chain links TRBV11-3 with TRBJ2-3; 8 nucleotides line up with TRBD2. The germline V gene encodes CDR1 SGHNT and CDR2 YENEEA. CDR3 length: 16 residues. V lost 4 bases, J lost 2 bases, and 8 bases stayed unmatched. The chain's CDR3 is CASSSRVAGPTDTQYF. The CDR3 nucleotides are TGTGCCAGCAGCTCCAGGGTAGCGGGACCCACAGATACGCAGTATTTT. Based on the CDR3 plus reference TRBV11-3 and TRBJ2-3, the full variable domain is EAGVVQSPRYKIIEKKQPVAFWCNPISGHNTLYWYLQNLGQGPELLIRYENEEAVDDSQLPKDRFSAERLKGVDSTLKIQPAELGDSAVYLCASSSRVAGPTDTQYFGPGTRLTVL.

The CDR3 reads CASSYPGDGVQYV. The CDR3 DNA reads TGTGCCAGCAGTTACCCGGGAGACGGTGTGCAGTACGTC. This sequence joins TRBV6-6 and TRBJ2-7; tentatively, D is TRBD2 (6 bases). Germline V gene lookup returns CDR1 MNHNY and CDR2 SVGAGI (reference sequence). V gave up 2 bases and J gave up 9 bases, with 14 bases separating them. The CDR3 runs 13 residues.

This sequence joins TRBV7-2 and TRBJ1-1; 9 nucleotides agree with TRBD1. CDR1 SGHTA and CDR2 FQGNSA come from the germline V gene. V lost 7 bases and J lost 3; bases outside the gene matches: 6. The length of the CDR3 is 14 residues. The CDR3 reads CASNNRGPDTEAFF. The CDR3 nucleotides are TGTGCCAGCAACAACAGGGGGCCTGACACTGAAGCTTTCTTT.

The chain employs TRBV5-6 and TRBJ1-1; D gene ambiguous. Germline loops: CDR1 SGHDT, CDR2 YYEEEE. Trimming removed 0 bases from V and 4 bases from J, with 22 bases in between. This CDR3 region has 18 residues. DNA for the CDR3: TGTGCCAGCAGCTTGGATGGGTACGCCGACTCGAGAGCCACTGAAGCTTTCTTT. It specifies CASSLDGYADSRATEAFF.

The chain joins TRBV5-1 to TRBJ2-5; the match to TRBD1 covers 9 bases. V lost 0 bases and J lost 4; bases outside the gene matches: 4. The CDR3 has 15 amino acids. The V gene's germline CDR1 is SGHRS and CDR2 YFSETQ. CDR3 in amino acids: CASSLGQGGRETQYF. The DNA of the CDR3 is TGCGCCAGCAGCTTGGGACAGGGGGGGAGAGAGACCCAGTACTTC.

The chain has TRBV2 and TRBJ2-7; 8 positions match TRBD2. Germline CDR1 reads SNHLY; CDR2 reads FYNNEI. V gave up 10 bases and J gave up 12 bases; unmatched junction bases: 11. CDR3 length: 11 amino acids. In DNA form, the CDR3 reads TGTGCCACGGGGGGGGACGGGAATCGGTACGTC. Protein product: CATGGDGNRYV.

This chain uses TRBV5-8 with TRBJ1-1; 7 bases match TRBD1. Germline-derived CDR1 and CDR2 are SGHTS and YDEGEE. CDR3 length: 16 amino acids. After removal of 6 bases from V and 5 bases from J, the junction contained 16 bases not matched to a gene. This CDR3 reads CASINLLSTGKTEAFF. CDR3 DNA: TGTGCCAGCATCAATCTCCTTTCGACAGGGAAGACTGAAGCTTTCTTT. The full variable domain, in which reference TRBV5-8 and TRBJ1-1 provide the parts outside the CDR3, is EAGVTQSPTHLIKTRGQQATLRCSPISGHTSVYWYQQALGLGLQFLLWYDEGEERNRGNFPPRFSGRQFPNYSSELNVNALELEDSALYLCASINLLSTGKTEAFFGQGTRLTVV.

This chain connects TRBV6-2 or TRBV6-3 to TRBJ2-1; D gene unclear. CDR1 is MNHEY, CDR2 SVGEGT, per germline. Between the trimmed V and J ends, which lost 4 bases and 2 bases, there was a span of 9 bases. CDR3 length: 14 residues. CDR3 region: CASSSLLPYNEQFF. CDR3 in DNA: TGTGCCAGCAGTTCCCTACTACCCTACAATGAGCAGTTCTTC.

This chain links TRBV9 with TRBJ1-2; D not certain. CDR1 SGDLS and CDR2 YYNGEE come from the germline V gene. Trimming cost V 4 bases and J 8 bases, with 18 bases left between them. The CDR3 totals 14 residues. CDR3 sequence reads: CASSSPRGVGGYTF. CDR3 in DNA: TGTGCCAGCAGCTCCCCCCGAGGTGTTGGGGGCTACACCTTC.

This chain links TRBV11-3 with TRBJ2-3; a weak D match, TRBD1 (5 bases). There are 15 residues in the CDR3. V shed 3 bases and J shed 3 bases, with 13 bases lying between them. CDR1 is SGHNT, CDR2 YENEEA, per germline. The CDR3 loop reads CASSFGVRETDTQYF. The DNA for the CDR3 is TGTGCCAGCAGCTTCGGCGTCAGGGAAACAGATACGCAGTATTTT.

V gene TRBV20-1 combines with J gene TRBJ1-3; no clear D gene. The CDR3 sequence is 14 residues long. Deletions cut 3 bases from V and 4 bases from J, with 13 bases between. The germline V gene has CDR1 DFQATT and CDR2 SNEGSKA (reference sequence). The CDR3 DNA reads TGCAGTGCTAGTGATCCGGGAGGCGGAAACACCATATATTTT. It yields the protein CSASDPGGGNTIYF.

The V gene is TRBV10-2, the J gene TRBJ2-7; 8 bases are a match to TRBD2. Looked up from germline, CDR1 is WSHSY and CDR2 is SAAADI. The CDR3 spans 19 residues. Trimming at V came to 4 bases and at J to 4 bases, leaving 21 bases not matched to a gene. CDR3 in amino acids: CASSVPSRLSGSNPYEQYV. In DNA form, the CDR3 reads TGCGCCAGCAGTGTCCCCTCGAGACTCAGCGGGAGCAATCCTTACGAGCAGTACGTC.

The sample holds one count of this clone. CDR3 in DNA: TGCGCCAGCAGCCAAGGTCCGGGACTAGCGGGAGACAAGAATGAGCAGTTCTTC. This gives the protein CASSQGPGLAGDKNEQFF. This chain links TRBV4-3 with TRBJ2-1, with 14 positions matching TRBD2. The CDR3 loop spans 18 amino acids. Per germline, CDR1 LGHNA and CDR2 YSLEER. The trim removed 1 base at V and 7 bases at J, leaving 9 bases unmatched.

This clone has only a few counts. The V and J genes are TRBV3-1 (or the pseudogene TRBV3-2) and TRBJ1-3; D gene unclear. V shed 6 bases and J shed 4 bases, with 10 bases lying between them. This CDR3 has 13 residues. Germline V CDR1 and CDR2: LGHDT, YNNKEL (reference sequence). The CDR3 reads CASSRVVGNTIYF. The CDR3 region has the DNA TGTGCCAGCAGTCGGGTGGTCGGAAACACCATATATTTT.